This paragraph reports one TCR beta chain. Its antigen is unknown. The source of the sample is a study of cytomegalovirus exposure and HLA in healthy donors. Study-wide points: Trimming of TCR beta V- and J-genes showed a link, identified in a later analysis, to a missense DCLRE1C variant. Exclusion applied to some V segments, including TRBV6-2 and TRBV6-3, as they were indistinguishable. By HLA locus, TCR association rates varied in a later analysis, with DRB1 showing the most and HLA-C the fewest.

The primer mix had 60 Vbeta and 13 Jbeta primers. Per the authors' pipeline: Around 11 million of tens of millions of unique TCR beta chains were shared, per a later count. The assay was immunoSEQ multiplex PCR, and TCRdb's table has in-frame clones only and misses some. Clonal size and the V and J genes are those of that table, whereas D and trimming came from the DNA. Of 150,000 to 200,000 clones listed, approximately 81% are singletons. Germline trimming cut 6 bases from V and 7 bases from J; bases unmatched to any gene: 7. Germline V gene data show CDR1 as LNHDA and CDR2 as SQIVND (reference sequence). The CDR3 sequence is 14 residues long.

The clonotype comes from a woman aged 18-30 years in good health and CMV-seropositive. This sequence joins TRBV19 and TRBJ1-5; TRBD1 agrees at 9 bases. The source material was PBMCs. This CDR3 reads CASSPGQGNQPQHF. CDR3 nucleotides: TGTGCCAGTAGCCCGGGACAGGGAAACCAGCCCCAGCATTTT. Complete variable domain (other parts from reference TRBV19 and TRBJ1-5): DGGITQSPKYLFRKEGQNVTLSCEQNLNHDAMYWYRQDPGQGLRLIYYSQIVNDFQKGDIAEGYSVSREKKESFPLTVTSAQKNPTAFYLCASSPGQGNQPQHFGDGTRLSIL.